These 17 T cell receptor beta chains came from one sample sequenced in a study of shared clonotypes between healthy human individuals. Sequencing used immunoSEQ multiplex PCR; TCRdb keeps in-frame clones, though not all of them. The sample carries approximately 2.1 million clones, more than 85% recorded once. Source material: naive CD4+ T cells from PBMCs. Subset: CD45RA+ positively selected. The receptors were gathered from a man younger than 35 in good health. Some clones in this sample may be carry-over from other donors' samples.

As to this clone: Other nucleotide sequences in the sample specify the same CDR3. The gene calls are TRBV5-1 and TRBJ2-1, with TRBD1 matching over 9 bases. The CDR3 has 13 residues. CDR1 is SGHRS and CDR2 is YFSETQ in the germline V gene. The junction had 4 bases not matched to a gene; V was cut back by 4 bases and J by 8 bases. DNA of the CDR3: TGCGCCAGCAGCGGACAGGGGTCGGATGAGCAGTTCTTC. Translation: CASSGQGSDEQFF.

The chain employs TRBV11-1 and TRBJ2-1; no clear D. V was shortened by 1 base and J by 7 bases, with 8 bases between the two germline ends. Per the germline V gene, CDR1 is SGHAT and CDR2 is FQDESV (reference sequence). The CDR3 has 13 amino acids. CDR3 amino acids: CASSLGEGNEQFF. The DNA of the CDR3 is TGTGCCAGCAGCTTAGGGGAAGGGAATGAGCAGTTCTTC.

The rearrangement uses TRBV28 and TRBJ2-4; D possibly uses TRBD1 or TRBD2 (5 bases each). CDR1 is MDHEN, CDR2 SYDVKM, per germline. The length of the CDR3 is 14 residues. V lost 6 bases and J lost 8, with 17 bases in between. The CDR3 DNA reads TGTGCCAGCAGCCTCCCGGGGAGCAGGGACATTCAGTACTTC. Protein sequence: CASSLPGSRDIQYF.

Concerning this clone itself: Other DNA sequences in the same sample also yield this CDR3. The V call is TRBV5-1, the J call TRBJ2-3; a weak D match, TRBD1 (5 bases). CDR1 and CDR2 (germline): SGHRS, YFSETQ. The CDR3 runs 14 residues. The germline V and J ends were trimmed by 0 bases and 4 bases, with 9 bases remaining between them. The CDR3, as DNA: TGCGCCAGCAGCTTGGATACAGGCGCAGATACGCAGTATTTT. Translating it yields CASSLDTGADTQYF.

The gene calls are TRBV11-2 and TRBJ1-4; D is uncertain. V gave up 5 bases and J gave up 8 bases, with 15 bases separating them. The CDR3 runs 14 residues. Germline V CDR1 and CDR2: SGHAT, FQNNGV. The DNA of the CDR3 is TGTGCCAGCAGCCTCCTGGGCCCGGAAGAAAAACTGTTTTTT. Translating gives CASSLLGPEEKLFF. Variable domain in full (rest from reference TRBV11-2 and TRBJ1-4): EAGVAQSPRYKIIEKRQSVAFWCNPISGHATLYWYQQILGQGPKLLIQFQNNGVVDDSQLPKDRFSAERLKGVDSTLKIQPAKLEDSAVYLCASSLLGPEEKLFFGSGTQLSVL.

The chain couples TRBV5-1 to TRBJ2-5, with 7 positions matching TRBD1. V lost 6 bases, J lost 3 bases, and 5 bases stayed unmatched. The germline gives CDR1 SGHRS, CDR2 YFSETQ. The CDR3 sequence is 13 residues long. CDR3 in DNA: TGCGCCAGCAAGGTAGGGGGCGAAGAGACCCAGTACTTC. Its protein is CASKVGGEETQYF. The whole variable domain, filled in from reference TRBV5-1 and TRBJ2-5, reads KAGVTQTPRYLIKTRGQQVTLSCSPISGHRSVSWYQQTPGQGLQFLFEYFSETQRNKGNFPGRFSGRQFSNSRSEMNVSTLELGDSALYLCASKVGGEETQYFGPGTRLLVL.

The chain recombines TRBV5-1 with TRBJ2-5, with 8 bases that match TRBD1. Germline trimming cut 2 bases from V and 5 bases from J; bases unmatched to any gene: 8. This CDR3 spans 15 amino acids. Germline CDR1 and CDR2: SGHRS and YFSETQ. CDR3 sequence reads: CASSFRDRFRETQYF. As DNA, the CDR3 is TGCGCCAGCAGCTTCCGGGACAGGTTTCGGGAGACCCAGTACTTC.

The chain joins TRBV11-2 to TRBJ2-2, with TRBD1 matching 7 bases. The V segment lost 0 bases and the J segment 4 bases; nucleotides outside the gene matches: 2. CDR3 length: 15 amino acids. From germline, CDR1 is SGHAT and CDR2 FQNNGV. The CDR3 coding sequence is TGTGCCAGCAGCTTAGACAGGACAGGCACCGGGGAGCTGTTTTTT. Encoded protein: CASSLDRTGTGELFF.

This clone was seen only once. The chain links TRBV28 to TRBJ1-2; weak D call: TRBD1 (5 bases). This CDR3 contains 16 residues. Between the trimmed V and J ends, which lost 6 bases and 6 bases, there was a span of 23 bases. Germline V gene data show CDR1 as MDHEN and CDR2 as SYDVKM. CDR3 sequence: CASRSPEGRAPDGYTF. The DNA of the CDR3 is TGTGCCAGCAGGTCCCCTGAGGGCAGGGCACCTGATGGCTACACCTTC.

The table lists this clone with a count of one. This same CDR3 is encoded by further DNA sequences in the sample. V gene TRBV30 combines with J gene TRBJ1-3; D gene ambiguous. The CDR3 is 13 residues long. CDR1 is GTSNPN, CDR2 SVGIG, per germline (reference sequence). The ends were cut back, 5 bases at V and 4 bases at J, with 12 bases in the middle. CDR3 residues: CAWGVLSGNTIYF. CDR3 coding DNA: TGTGCCTGGGGAGTATTATCGGGAAACACCATATATTTT. Using reference TRBV30 and TRBJ1-3 for the parts outside the CDR3, the full variable domain is SQTIHQWPATLVQPVGSPLSLECTVEGTSNPNLYWYRQAAGRGLQLLFYSVGIGQISSEVPQNLSASRPQDRQFILSSKKLLLSDSGFYLCAWGVLSGNTIYFGEGSWLTVV.

The rearrangement links TRBV4-1 to TRBJ2-7; 14 nucleotides match TRBD2. Trimming removed 4 bases from V and 5 bases from J; junction bases left unmatched: 10. In germline, CDR1 is MGHRA, CDR2 YSYEKL. The CDR3 runs to 17 residues. The CDR3, as DNA: TGCGCCAGCAGCCTTACCGGGACTAGCGGGAGTGGAGACGAGCAGTACTTC. This sequence encodes CASSLTGTSGSGDEQYF.

The chain links TRBV7-8 to TRBJ2-2, with 8 positions matching TRBD2. The CDR3 covers 16 residues. Trimming cost V 5 bases and J 5 bases; bases outside gene matches: 10. Germline V gives CDR1 SGHVS, CDR2 FQNEAQ. The CDR3 nucleotides read TGTGCCAGCAGCCCCCGTGATAGCGGGATGACCGGGGAGCTGTTTTTT. It yields the protein CASSPRDSGMTGELFF. Supplemented by reference TRBV7-8 and TRBJ2-2, the full variable domain reads GAGVSQSPRYKVAKRGQDVALRCDPISGHVSLFWYQQALGQGPEFLTYFQNEAQLDKSGLPSDRFFAERPEGSVSTLKIQRTQQEDSAVYLCASSPRDSGMTGELFFGEGSRLTVL.

V gene TRBV29-1 combines with J gene TRBJ2-1; TRBD2 agrees at 9 bases. The germline V gene has CDR1 SQVTM and CDR2 ANQGSEA. Trimming took 3 bases from V and 8 from J; bases not matched to a gene: 5. The CDR3 consists of 13 residues. CDR3 sequence: CSVDNGGRDEQFF. In nucleotides, the CDR3 is TGCAGCGTTGATAACGGCGGGAGGGATGAGCAGTTCTTC.

This chain joins TRBV7-2 and TRBJ2-1, with D perhaps matching TRBD1 (5 bases). The CDR3 has 14 residues. With 1 base removed from V and 7 bases from J, the gap between germline ends came to 11 bases. Germline values: CDR1 SGHTA, CDR2 FQGNSA. CDR3 nucleotide sequence: TGTGCCAGCAGCTTAGTAGGGGTCGGTAATGAGCAGTTCTTC. This sequence encodes CASSLVGVGNEQFF.

This chain connects TRBV30 to TRBJ1-2, with D maybe TRBD1 (6 bases). Trimming left V 0 bases short and J 4 bases short, with 12 bases between. Germline V gives CDR1 GTSNPN, CDR2 SVGIG (reference sequence). CDR3 length: 14 residues. The CDR3 DNA sequence: TGTGCCTGGAGTGTTGAGGGGGGGCTCTATGGCTACACCTTC. It codes for CAWSVEGGLYGYTF.

Worth noting for this clone: Other nucleotide sequences from this sample produce the same CDR3. This chain uses TRBV5-1 with TRBJ2-7; D not certain. The germline CDR1 and CDR2 sequences are SGHRS and YFSETQ. This CDR3 has 11 amino acids. Trimming pared 2 bases from V and 3 bases from J, leaving 3 bases between. CDR3 bases: TGCGCCAGCAGCTTCGGCTACGAGCAGTACTTC. Translated, it gives CASSFGYEQYF. Based on the CDR3 plus reference TRBV5-1 and TRBJ2-7, the full variable domain is KAGVTQTPRYLIKTRGQQVTLSCSPISGHRSVSWYQQTPGQGLQFLFEYFSETQRNKGNFPGRFSGRQFSNSRSEMNVSTLELGDSALYLCASSFGYEQYFGPGTRLTVT.

A word on this clone: Different DNA sequences within this sample yield the same CDR3. The chain links TRBV5-6 to TRBJ2-5; 9 bases are a match to TRBD1. The J segment lost 4 bases and the V segment lost 0 bases, leaving 4 bases of the junction unmatched. In germline, CDR1 is SGHDT, CDR2 YYEEEE. There are 15 residues in the CDR3. The CDR3 spells CASSLDRGQGETQYF. CDR3 in DNA: TGTGCCAGCAGCTTGGACAGGGGGCAGGGAGAGACCCAGTACTTC.